Following are 12 T cell receptor beta chains from one sample sequenced in a study of T cell repertoires in cytomegalovirus infection. TCRdb independently ran MiXCR on the reads; one entry per CDR3 protein. The data hold under 600,000 distinct CDR3 sequences, with about 17% observed a single time. The sequenced sample was CD8+ T cells from PBMCs. The source is a human donor in good health (CMV status not recorded). Some clones in this sample may be carry-over from other donors' samples.

This clonotype was detected many times. V gene TRBV6-1 combines with J gene TRBJ1-6, with D hard to call. Trimming stripped 0 bases from V and 4 bases from J, with 10 bases between. This CDR3 has 16 residues. Germline values: CDR1 MNHNS, CDR2 SASEGT. The chain's CDR3 is CASSEARAEYNSPLHF. CDR3 in DNA: TGTGCCAGCAGTGAAGCAAGGGCGGAATATAATTCACCCCTCCACTTT.

This clonotype was counted ten times or more. CDR3 sequence: CASSSDYRGASNQPQHF. Written as DNA, the CDR3 is TGTGCCAGCAGTTCAGACTACAGGGGGGCTAGCAATCAGCCCCAGCATTTT. The chain is built from TRBV27 and TRBJ1-5; 8 bases are shared with TRBD1. The CDR3 covers 17 residues. Germline trimming cut 4 bases from V and 0 bases from J; bases unmatched to any gene: 8. Germline CDR1 reads MNHEY; CDR2 reads SMNVEV (reference sequence).

The chain has TRBV10-3 and TRBJ2-3, with 13 positions matching TRBD2. V lost 11 bases to trimming and J lost 3 bases; unmatched junction nucleotides: 11. Per the germline V gene, CDR1 is ENHRY and CDR2 is SYGVKD. This CDR3 is 16 amino acids long. The CDR3 bases are TGTGCCTTCAAGCTGACTAGCGGGGGGACTACAGATACGCAGTATTTT. Translation: CAFKLTSGGTTDTQYF.

Comment on this clonotype: A much more abundant neighbour one base away suggests this may be a read error. The final CDR3 position lacks the conserved phenylalanine or tryptophan, pointing to a likely read error. The rearrangement uses TRBV6-2 or TRBV6-3 and TRBJ2-2; the D is unclear. The CDR3 is 14 residues long. Germline V gene data show CDR1 as MNHEY and CDR2 as SVGEGT. Deletions cut 4 bases from V and 3 bases from J, with 9 bases between. CDR3 residues: CASSWAEDTGELFC. CDR3 coding DNA: TGTGCCAGCAGTTGGGCTGAGGACACCGGGGAGCTGTTTTGT.

About this clonotype: A junction boundary mismatches the germline segment, possibly from a read error. The chain employs TRBV19 and TRBJ1-4; D gene unclear. Germline V gene lookup returns CDR1 LNHDA and CDR2 SQIVND (reference sequence). This CDR3 has 16 residues. CDR3 nucleotide sequence: TGTGTCAGTACCTTGGGCCCCCGGGCGACTAATGAAAAACTGTTTTTT. This sequence encodes CVSTLGPRATNEKLFF.

V gene TRBV6-6 combines with J gene TRBJ2-1, with 15 bases matching TRBD2. This CDR3 comprises 17 residues. The germline CDR1 and CDR2 sequences are MNHNY and SVGAGI (reference sequence). The V segment lost 4 bases and the J segment 7 bases; nucleotides outside the gene matches: 8. The CDR3: CASSFQTGTSGRNEQFF. The CDR3 coding sequence is TGTGCCAGCAGTTTTCAAACCGGGACTAGCGGGAGGAATGAGCAGTTCTTC.

This clonotype was detected only a few times. The rearrangement uses TRBV20-1 and TRBJ1-5, with D possibly being TRBD1 (6 bases). The CDR3 spans 14 residues. V gave up 4 bases and J gave up 2 bases, with 12 bases separating them. Germline V gene sequence: CDR1 DFQATT, CDR2 SNEGSKA (reference sequence). CDR3 DNA: TGCAGTGCTAAAGGGGGTATGGGCAATCAGCCCCAGCATTTT. Protein: CSAKGGMGNQPQHF.

This clonotype occurred many times. The V and J genes are TRBV24-1 and TRBJ2-2, with 8 nucleotides matching TRBD1. Germline V gene lookup returns CDR1 KGHDR and CDR2 SFDVKD. The CDR3 has 14 amino acids. Germline trimming cut 10 bases from V and 5 bases from J; bases unmatched to any gene: 8. The CDR3 spells CATAQGAGTGELFF. The CDR3 DNA sequence: TGTGCCACTGCCCAGGGGGCCGGGACCGGGGAGCTGTTTTTT.

Comments on this clonotype: Possible read error: a much larger clone is one base away. V and J are TRBV11-2 and TRBJ1-2; 8 nucleotides line up with TRBD1. CDR3 length equals 14 residues. CDR1 is SGHAT and CDR2 is FQNNGV in the germline V gene. The CDR3: CASSFGTGAYVYTF. Written as DNA, the CDR3 is TGTGCCAGCAGCTTTGGGACAGGAGCCTATGTCTACACCTTC.

In this sample, this clonotype turned up many times. The V and J genes are TRBV2 and TRBJ2-2, with D perhaps matching TRBD1 (7 bases). Between the trimmed V and J ends, which lost 10 bases and 2 bases, there was a span of 14 bases. From germline, CDR1 is SNHLY and CDR2 FYNNEI. The CDR3 is 14 residues long. The CDR3 DNA sequence: TGTGCCATACCAGGGGGGTCAAACACCGGGGAGCTGTTTTTT. This translates into CAIPGGSNTGELFF.

Notes on this clonotype: A much larger clonotype is one base distant, so this may be a read error. This chain uses TRBV6-1 with TRBJ1-5; D remains unclear. CDR1 and CDR2 from the germline V gene are MNHNS and SASEGT. The CDR3 has 11 amino acids. The CDR3 coding sequence is TGTGCCAGCAGTGATGATCAGCTCCAGCATTTT. This sequence encodes CASSDDQLQHF.

The chain is built from TRBV27 and TRBJ2-3, with TRBD2 matching 14 bases. This CDR3 has 17 amino acids. With V trimmed by 3 bases and J by 0 bases, 2 bases remained unmatched. Germline values: CDR1 MNHEY, CDR2 SMNVEV (reference sequence). The CDR3 spells CASSFGTSGGSTDTQYF. CDR3 nucleotide sequence: TGTGCCAGCAGTTTTGGGACTAGCGGGGGTAGCACAGATACGCAGTATTTT.